This T cell receptor beta chain stems from a study of human thymus T cells. Whole-study findings and limits: Thymic and blood repertoires seemed to show skewed V and J gene use.

Only in-frame clones appear in the TCRdb table, and some are missing; sequencing was by immunoSEQ multiplex PCR. The sample has about 60,000 clones, 85% to 95% seen once. CDR1 and CDR2 from the germline V gene are GTSNPN and SVGIG (reference sequence). Trimming removed 1 base from V and 5 bases from J, with 9 bases in between. This CDR3 spans 12 amino acids. Congenital heart defects were the reason for the corrective surgery that the donors, healthy Finnish infants, were having. Only four of the eight donors provided a 0.5-1 mL blood sample. Blood DNA came from all available leukocytes, not a fixed cell number. Worth noting for this clone: What it binds is not known.

Sample: blood. This sequence was found in a boy younger than two with a congenital heart defect but otherwise immunologically healthy. V usage is TRBV30 and J usage is TRBJ2-7; D gene unclear. CDR3 residues: CAWSETYNEQYF. The CDR3 DNA is TGTGCCTGGAGTGAGACATATAACGAGCAGTACTTC.